This T cell receptor beta chain originates from a study of T cell changes during pregnancy in multiple sclerosis. The CDR3 totals 14 residues. Germline loops: CDR1 ENHRY, CDR2 SYGVKD. V dropped 4 bases and J dropped 3; count of bases not matched to a gene: 5. Data came from immunoSEQ multiplex PCR; TCRdb stores just in-frame clones and leaves some out. The table has roughly 84,000 clones, 85% to 95% seen once. Specimen: peripheral blood, collected in the third trimester of pregnancy. The clonotype comes from a female donor in good health, enrolled as a control in a pregnancy study. The rearrangement joins TRBV10-3 to TRBJ2-5; TRBD1 aligns across 7 bases. The CDR3 DNA reads TGTGCCATCAGTGGGCGACAGGGCAAAGAGACCCAGTACTTC. Translating gives CAISGRQGKETQYF.